These 26 T cell receptor beta chains share one sample of origin, sequenced in a study of blood T cell repertoires in COVID-19. Method: immunoSEQ multiplex PCR; TCRdb's copy keeps in-frame clones and lacks some. Of approximately 260,000 clones listed, approximately 78% are singletons. The sequencing input was peripheral blood. The receptors derive from a woman in her fifties or sixties with active or convalescent COVID-19.

This chain joins TRBV7-9 and TRBJ2-1; 7 bases fit TRBD1. J gave up 5 bases and V 5 bases, and 0 bases lay outside the gene matches. Germline CDR1 reads SEHNR; CDR2 reads FQNEAQ (reference sequence). The CDR3 has 12 residues. CDR3 sequence: CASSDRDNEQFF. The CDR3, as DNA: TGTGCCAGCAGCGACAGGGACAATGAGCAGTTCTTC.

The chain combines TRBV6-5 with TRBJ2-2; 9 bases align to TRBD1. The CDR3 sequence is 16 residues long. The germline CDR1 and CDR2 sequences are MNHEY and SVGAGI. V lost 4 bases to trimming and J lost 1 base; unmatched junction nucleotides: 4. CDR3 in DNA: TGTGCCAGCAGTTTTACAGGGGGCAAGAACACCGGGGAGCTGTTTTTT. Translated: CASSFTGGKNTGELFF.

This chain joins TRBV7-2 and TRBJ1-5; D ambiguous. The CDR3 is 14 residues long. V shed 4 bases and J shed 7 bases, with 14 bases lying between them. Germline loops: CDR1 SGHTA, CDR2 FQGNSA. The CDR3 sequence is CASSSGSTSQPQHF. Written as DNA, the CDR3 is TGTGCCAGCAGCTCGGGATCCACCTCACAGCCCCAGCATTTT.

This clone was seen only once. V and J are TRBV12-3 or TRBV12-4 and TRBJ2-7; a possible D gene is TRBD1 (5 bases). The CDR3 covers 13 residues. The ends were cut back, 7 bases at V and 2 bases at J, with 12 bases in the middle. The CDR3 spells CASKGWGPYEQYF. The CDR3 DNA reads TGTGCCAGCAAGGGGTGGGGCCCCTACGAGCAGTACTTC.

The gene calls are TRBV9 and TRBJ1-5; possibly TRBD1 for D (5 bases). The CDR3 has 14 residues. V was shortened by 0 bases and J by 5 bases, with 9 bases between the two germline ends. CDR1 is SGDLS, CDR2 YYNGEE, per germline. CDR3 region: CASSVAGGDQPQHF. CDR3 in DNA: TGTGCCAGCAGCGTAGCGGGAGGGGATCAGCCCCAGCATTTT.

DNA of the CDR3: TGTGCCACATCTGACCAGGGGGGTAATCAGCCCCAGCATTTT. Its translation is CATSDQGGNQPQHF. The chain couples TRBV10-3 to TRBJ1-5, with TRBD1 matching over 7 bases. The germline CDR1 and CDR2 sequences are ENHRY and SYGVKD. The ends lost 10 bases at V and 4 bases at J; junction bases unmatched: 10. CDR3 length: 14 amino acids.

The V call is TRBV5-5, the J call TRBJ2-7; TRBD1 aligns across 10 bases. Trimming at V came to 2 bases and at J to 3 bases, leaving 5 bases not matched to a gene. There are 15 residues in the CDR3. Per the germline V gene, CDR1 is SGHKS and CDR2 is YYEKEE (reference sequence). As DNA, the CDR3 is TGTGCCAGCAGCTTTCCCCGGACAGGGGGCTACGAGCAGTACTTC. This codes for CASSFPRTGGYEQYF. Full variable domain (remainder filled in from reference TRBV5-5 and TRBJ2-7): DAGVTQSPTHLIKTRGQQVTLRCSPISGHKSVSWYQQVLGQGPQFIFQYYEKEERGRGNFPDRFSARQFPNYSSELNVNALLLGDSALYLCASSFPRTGGYEQYFGPGTRLTVT.

The chain has TRBV6-5 and TRBJ1-1, with unresolved D. The V gene lost 6 bases and the J gene lost 3 bases, with 8 bases spanning the gap. The germline CDR1 and CDR2 sequences are MNHEY and SVGAGI. The CDR3 totals 12 residues. CDR3 sequence (DNA): TGTGCCAGCAGAGACTTTGACACTGAAGCTTTCTTT. Translated, it gives CASRDFDTEAFF.

This sequence joins TRBV9 and TRBJ1-1, with D tentatively TRBD1 (5 bases). V gave up 3 bases and J gave up 1 base, with 13 bases separating them. The germline V gene encodes CDR1 SGDLS and CDR2 YYNGEE. The CDR3 is 15 residues long. The CDR3 nucleotides are TGTGCCAGCAGCGCACCTCTAGGGGCGAACACTGAAGCTTTCTTT. This gives the protein CASSAPLGANTEAFF.

By sample share, this clone is medium-sized. The rearrangement uses TRBV7-2 and TRBJ2-7; D not resolved. Germline assignment: CDR1 SGHTA and CDR2 FQGNSA. The V gene lost 5 bases and the J gene lost 4 bases, with 9 bases spanning the gap. The CDR3 runs 12 residues. The CDR3 DNA follows: TGTGCCAGCAGCCTCAGGCTGTACGAGCAGTACTTC. It yields the protein CASSLRLYEQYF.

The chain combines TRBV4-2 with TRBJ1-5; D remains ambiguous. Germline V lookup: CDR1 LGHNA, CDR2 YNFKEQ. V was shortened by 4 bases and J by 4 bases, with 17 bases between the two germline ends. The CDR3 sequence is 16 residues long. The CDR3 nucleotides read TGTGCCAGCAGCCCCACGGAGGGCAGTTTTAATCAGCCCCAGCATTTT. Encoded protein: CASSPTEGSFNQPQHF.

The chain recombines TRBV6-5 with TRBJ2-2, with 10 bases fitting TRBD1. V shed 8 bases and J 7 bases; nucleotides not matched to a gene: 10. The CDR3 is 15 amino acids. Germline V CDR1 and CDR2: MNHEY, SVGAGI. CDR3 protein: CASDPGQGLDGELFF. The CDR3 DNA reads TGTGCCAGCGACCCGGGACAGGGGTTGGACGGGGAGCTGTTTTTT.

J is TRBJ1-1 and V is TRBV7-3, with no clear D. Trimming left V 5 bases short and J 10 bases short, with 17 bases between. Germline V gene lookup returns CDR1 SGHTA and CDR2 FQGTGA. The length of the CDR3 is 13 residues. The CDR3 region has the DNA TGTGCCAGCAGCCCATCGCAACATCTCGCAGCTTTCTTT. Protein: CASSPSQHLAAFF.

V gene TRBV11-1 combines with J gene TRBJ1-4; no clear D gene. The length of the CDR3 is 14 residues. Trimming stripped 7 bases from V and 8 bases from J, with 17 bases between. The germline V gene encodes CDR1 SGHAT and CDR2 FQDESV (reference sequence). In DNA form, the CDR3 reads TGTGCCAGCACCGCGGGCCTGCCTGGGGAAAAACTGTTTTTT. Translation gives CASTAGLPGEKLFF.

The V call is TRBV18, the J call TRBJ2-5; 7 nucleotides agree with TRBD1. Germline assignment: CDR1 KGHSH and CDR2 LQKENI. The trim removed 2 bases at V and 2 bases at J, leaving 5 bases unmatched. This CDR3 spans 15 amino acids. CDR3: CASSPRSGGQETQYF. The CDR3 DNA is TGTGCCAGCTCACCAAGATCAGGGGGACAAGAGACCCAGTACTTC.

V is TRBV9 and J is TRBJ1-3, with a tentative D call TRBD1 (6 bases). The CDR3 sequence is 16 residues long. CDR1 and CDR2 from the germline V gene are SGDLS and YYNGEE. V was trimmed by 3 bases and J by 8 bases, leaving 21 bases between them. The CDR3 DNA reads as TGTGCCAGCAGCGGAGGGTCAGTGGCCAGGGGAGACACCATATATTTT. Translated: CASSGGSVARGDTIYF.

The V and J genes are TRBV12-5 and TRBJ2-4; 8 positions agree with TRBD2. Germline CDR1 is LGHNT and CDR2 is FRNRAP. The CDR3 is 12 amino acids. J gave up 8 bases and V 6 bases, and 3 bases lay outside the gene matches. The CDR3 loop reads CASGPGGDIQYF. DNA for the CDR3: TGTGCTAGTGGCCCCGGGGGGGACATTCAGTACTTC.

V usage is TRBV5-5 and J usage is TRBJ1-3; D possibly corresponds to TRBD1 (6 bases). The CDR3 runs to 15 residues. From germline, CDR1 is SGHKS and CDR2 YYEKEE (reference sequence). The germline V and J ends were trimmed by 4 bases and 4 bases, with 15 bases remaining between them. CDR3: CASSTESGAGNTIYF. The CDR3 DNA reads TGTGCCAGCAGCACCGAGTCAGGGGCCGGAAACACCATATATTTT.

The chain links TRBV10-3 to TRBJ2-3, with TRBD2 matching 12 bases. The trim removed 8 bases at V and 1 base at J, leaving 10 bases unmatched. CDR3 length equals 17 residues. From germline, CDR1 is ENHRY and CDR2 SYGVKD. DNA of the CDR3: TGTGCCATCTTATCTAGCGGGGGGGCCGACGGCACAGATACGCAGTATTTT. This codes for CAILSSGGADGTDTQYF.

The genes are TRBV28 and TRBJ2-2; TRBD2 aligns across 8 bases. From germline, CDR1 is MDHEN and CDR2 SYDVKM. Germline trimming cut 8 bases from V and 7 bases from J; bases unmatched to any gene: 9. The CDR3 is made up of 14 amino acids. CDR3 loop: CASVGGARSGELFF. CDR3 in DNA: TGTGCCAGCGTCGGGGGGGCCCGGAGCGGGGAGCTGTTTTTT.

The chain employs TRBV15 and TRBJ2-7, with 7 bases identical to TRBD2. From germline, CDR1 is LNHNV and CDR2 YYDKDF (reference sequence). The CDR3 runs 15 residues. V dropped 0 bases and J dropped 4; count of bases not matched to a gene: 6. CDR3 sequence reads: CATSRDRGGMYEQYF. The CDR3 bases are TGTGCCACCAGCAGAGATCGGGGAGGGATGTACGAGCAGTACTTC.

The chain is built from TRBV6-5 and TRBJ1-2; 12 nucleotides line up with TRBD1. The CDR3 spans 15 residues. Germline V lookup: CDR1 MNHEY, CDR2 SVGAGI. V shed 5 bases and J 7 bases; nucleotides not matched to a gene: 8. CDR3 residues: CASSTPGQGAIGYTF. As DNA, the CDR3 is TGTGCCAGCAGTACCCCGGGACAGGGGGCGATTGGCTACACCTTC.

This clone has a single count. The chain employs TRBV5-1 and TRBJ2-7; 9 bases are a match to TRBD1. Per the germline V gene, CDR1 is SGHRS and CDR2 is YFSETQ. This CDR3 spans 15 amino acids. With 4 bases clipped from V and 6 bases from J, the junction kept 11 bases outside the gene matches. CDR3 region: CASSRSTGGESEQYF. For the CDR3, the DNA is TGCGCCAGCAGCCGATCCACAGGGGGCGAGTCCGAGCAGTACTTC.

The chain joins TRBV11-2 to TRBJ2-7, with 8 nucleotides matching TRBD2. The length of the CDR3 is 15 residues. Looked up from germline, CDR1 is SGHAT and CDR2 is FQNNGV. The V segment lost 5 bases and the J segment 4 bases; nucleotides outside the gene matches: 10. The CDR3 sequence is CASSQGAGATYEQYF. In nucleotides, the CDR3 is TGTGCCAGCAGCCAAGGAGCGGGGGCCACATACGAGCAGTACTTC.

V is TRBV10-3 and J is TRBJ2-5, with D tentatively TRBD1 (5 bases). CDR3 length: 16 amino acids. V lost 0 bases to trimming and J lost 3 bases, with 14 bases between them. The germline gives CDR1 ENHRY, CDR2 SYGVKD. CDR3 in amino acids: CAISESERQGKETQYF. CDR3 nucleotides: TGTGCCATCAGTGAGTCGGAACGGCAGGGCAAAGAGACCCAGTACTTC.

This clone was counted many times. CDR3 protein: CAWSGSGQGWEPQHF. The CDR3, as DNA: TGTGCCTGGAGTGGGTCGGGACAGGGGTGGGAGCCCCAGCATTTT. The rearrangement links TRBV30 to TRBJ1-5; 10 bases are shared with TRBD1. The length of the CDR3 is 15 residues. Trimming cost V 1 base and J 8 bases; bases outside gene matches: 8. Germline CDR1 is GTSNPN and CDR2 is SVGIG (reference sequence).